This T cell receptor (beta chain) was retrieved from a study of regulatory dendritic cells for organ transplantation (dated by TCRdb to about 2017). In terms of the full investigation: To make regulatory dendritic cells, monocytes were cultured with vitamin D3 on days 0 and 4, plus IL-10 on day 4. To evaluate the response of the DCs to a potent maturation-inducing agent, LPS was added to DC cultures on day 6. Sorted naive and memory CD4+ and CD8+ T cells had their TCRbeta repertoires sequenced both before and after allostimulation with either regulatory or mature dendritic cells.

This clone was observed a single time. Its antigen specificity is not known. A read error may account for a junction end that differs from germline. A multiplexed two-step PCR with Vbeta-specific forward primers and Jbeta-specific reverse primers was used to amplify the TCRbeta CDR3 regions. TCRbeta libraries were sequenced on an Illumina instrument through the immunoSEQ service. The original pipeline was this. V, D and J genes were assigned using IMGT annotation, and counts were corrected for multiplex PCR bias using synthetic CDR3 analogues. In the immunoSEQ Analyzer, repertoire clonality was calculated as one minus normalized Shannon entropy. Whether a clone counted as expanded was decided by Fisher's exact test with Benjamini-Hochberg false discovery rate control and a two-tailed cutoff of P<0.01. The table comes from immuneACCESS by way of TCRdb, which keeps in-frame sequences with V and J called. Part of the clones is missing from these tables; in studies checked, under half for an unresolved V gene and the rest for unknown reasons. Clone size and the V and J calls come from that table; the DNA yielded D and trimming. This sample comprises 11,000 or so clones, roughly 90% of them detected only once. The ten largest clones capture about 0.42% of the sample.

Overall study results and their limits: Only a couple of subjects were sequenced, and the authors noted considerable between-individual heterogeneity in the alloreactive memory CD8+ T cell pool. Among the resting subsets, memory CD8+ T cells contained the most alloreactive TCR clonotypes. In both subjects, allostimulation led to expansion of memory CD8+ clones, although regulatory dendritic cells appeared to cause more limited expansion than mature dendritic cells did. Highly diverse repertoires were observed in naive CD4+ and CD8+ T cells, whereas lower diversity was observed in memory cells, and the most oligoclonal repertoires were found in memory CD8+ cells.

Sorted T cell subsets were CFSE-labeled and co-cultured for roughly 5 days with allogeneic regulatory or mature dendritic cells at a 1:10 DC:T ratio. FACS was used to sort CD4+ or CD8+ cells into naive T cells, defined as CD45RA+, and memory T cells, defined as CD45RO+. T cells for TCR sequencing came from two healthy control subjects. The Qiagen DNeasy Blood & Tissue Kit was used to extract genomic DNA. Inclusive of the bounding cysteine and phenylalanine, the CDR3 is 14 residues long. Here the CDR3 DNA is all that survives: 42 bases in frame from base 1. From a lookup of the germline V gene (reference sequence), CDR1 and CDR2 are SEHNR and FQNEAQ.

The chain is made from TRBV7-9 and TRBJ2-1; TRBD2 aligns with 10 central bases. The specimen was naive CD8+ T cells from blood cultured with dendritic cells. The cell subset or site label corresponds to: CD45RA+ naive T cells. This receptor was identified in a human donor in good health. The CDR3: CASSLGGRLAGAIF. The DNA reads TGTGCCAGCAGCTTAGGGGGGAGGCTAGCGGGAGCAATCTTC.